This T cell receptor beta chain emerged from a study of T cell repertoires in cytomegalovirus infection. Study as a whole: The public TCR beta signatures pointed to both CMV infection and matching HLA type.

Germline V lookup: CDR1 SQVTM, CDR2 ANQGSEA. This CDR3 comprises 14 residues. Trimming removed 6 bases at V and 0 bases at J, with 15 bases between. TCRdb itself ran the reads through MiXCR, one entry per CDR3 protein. Of fewer than 200,000 distinct CDR3 sequences listed, roughly 14% are singletons. About this clonotype itself: Antigen unknown.

Broader study findings: Frequencies of public TCR beta families were cumulated, and this identified carriers of CMV plus the relevant HLA.

The sequencing sample was made of PBMCs. The chain links TRBV29-1 to TRBJ2-7, with D perhaps matching TRBD2 (6 bases). The TCR originated in a human donor in good health (CMV status not recorded). Some clones in this sample may be carry-over from other donors' samples. For the CDR3, the DNA is TGCAGCGTGATGACTAGGAGGAGCTCCTACGAGCAGTACTTC. This encodes CSVMTRRSSYEQYF.